Shown below are 3 T cell receptor beta chains from a single sample sequenced in a study of blood T cell repertoires in COVID-19. Here immunoSEQ multiplex PCR was the method, and the copy in TCRdb shows in-frame clones only, minus some. The table has more than 35,000 clones, roughly 87% seen once. Sequencing input: peripheral blood. These receptors all stem from a man in his fifties or sixties with acute or convalescent COVID-19.

The V and J genes are TRBV7-9 and TRBJ1-3, with D perhaps TRBD1 (5 bases). CDR3 length: 15 residues. Germline loops: CDR1 SEHNR, CDR2 FQNEAQ (reference sequence). The V end was cut by 4 bases, the J end by 3 bases, with 13 bases between. CDR3 sequence reads: CASSSGQGYGNTIYF. The CDR3 DNA is TGTGCCAGCAGCTCCGGACAAGGCTATGGAAACACCATATATTTT.

The chain has TRBV20-1 and TRBJ2-3; D unclear. Germline values: CDR1 DFQATT, CDR2 SNEGSKA (reference sequence). V was trimmed by 6 bases and J by 3 bases, leaving 7 bases between them. There are 11 residues in the CDR3. CDR3 DNA sequence: TGCAGTGCCATTAGTACAGATACGCAGTATTTT. Translated: CSAISTDTQYF.

The J gene is TRBJ2-2, the V gene TRBV28; no clear D. The CDR3 is 14 residues long. Per germline, CDR1 MDHEN and CDR2 SYDVKM. The germline V and J ends were trimmed by 8 bases and 1 base, with 11 bases remaining between them. DNA for the CDR3: TGTGCCAGCGTAAATGACTTGAACACCGGGGAGCTGTTTTTT. This sequence encodes CASVNDLNTGELFF.